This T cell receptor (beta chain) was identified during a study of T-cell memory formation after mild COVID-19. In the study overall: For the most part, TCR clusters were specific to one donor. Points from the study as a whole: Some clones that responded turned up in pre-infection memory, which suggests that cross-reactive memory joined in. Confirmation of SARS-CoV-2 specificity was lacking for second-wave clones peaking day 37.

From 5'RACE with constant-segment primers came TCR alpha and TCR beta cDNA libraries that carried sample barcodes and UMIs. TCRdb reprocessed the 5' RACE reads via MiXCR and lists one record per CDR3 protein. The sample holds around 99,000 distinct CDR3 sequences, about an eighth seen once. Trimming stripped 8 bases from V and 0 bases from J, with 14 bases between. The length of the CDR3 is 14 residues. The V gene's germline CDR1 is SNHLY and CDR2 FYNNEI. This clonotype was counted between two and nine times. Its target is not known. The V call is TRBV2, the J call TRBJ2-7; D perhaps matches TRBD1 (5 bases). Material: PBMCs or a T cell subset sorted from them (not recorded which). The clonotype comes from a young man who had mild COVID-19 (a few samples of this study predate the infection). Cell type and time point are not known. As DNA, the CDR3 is TGTGCCAGCGTTGGGGCAGAGAGCTCCTACGAGCAGTACGTC. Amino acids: CASVGAESSYEQYV.